What follows are 24 T cell receptor beta chains derived from one specimen sequenced in a study of shared clonotypes between healthy human individuals. Assay used: immunoSEQ multiplex PCR; TCRdb lists only in-frame clones, some missing. The sample shows about 2.1 million clones, 90% to 95% of them seen only once. Selected positively for CCR7 and CD45RO-negative, naive CD8 cells excluded terminally differentiated effector memory CD45RA+ cells. Sequences were obtained from naive CD8+ T cells from PBMCs. The origin of the receptors is a man aged 18 to 30 in good health. Some clones in this sample may be carry-over from other donors' samples.

The CDR3 DNA follows: TGTGCCAGCAGTTACCTAGCGGGCGCCTACAATGAGCAGTTCTTC. This gives the protein CASSYLAGAYNEQFF. This chain connects TRBV27 to TRBJ2-1; 8 bases align to TRBD2. The germline V gene has CDR1 MNHEY and CDR2 SMNVEV (reference sequence). The trim removed 4 bases at V and 2 bases at J, leaving 4 bases unmatched. The CDR3 covers 15 residues.

About this clone: Other DNA variants within this sample encode the same CDR3. The chain joins TRBV27 to TRBJ1-5; D may be TRBD1 (5 bases). The germline V and J ends were trimmed by 2 bases and 4 bases, with 9 bases remaining between them. Looked up from germline, CDR1 is MNHEY and CDR2 is SMNVEV (reference sequence). The CDR3 is 14 amino acids. In DNA, the CDR3 is TGTGCCAGCAGTTTAGCTGGGGGGAATCAGCCCCAGCATTTT. This translates into CASSLAGGNQPQHF.

The genes are TRBV5-1 and TRBJ2-7, with 8 bases lining up with TRBD1. The V segment lost 4 bases and the J segment 0 bases; nucleotides outside the gene matches: 6. Germline lookup yields CDR1 SGHRS and CDR2 YFSETQ. The CDR3 is 15 amino acids. The CDR3 loop is CASSPGTGTSYEQYF. The CDR3 coding sequence is TGCGCCAGCAGCCCGGGGACAGGTACCTCCTACGAGCAGTACTTC.

This clone occurred once. This chain connects TRBV6-5 to TRBJ2-3; TRBD1 matches 8 bases. V dropped 6 bases and J dropped 4; count of bases not matched to a gene: 9. The germline CDR1 and CDR2 sequences are MNHEY and SVGAGI. This CDR3 spans 15 amino acids. This CDR3 reads CASSPGQGGADTQYF. The CDR3 DNA is TGTGCCAGCAGCCCCGGACAGGGTGGGGCAGATACGCAGTATTTT.

The rearrangement joins TRBV29-1 to TRBJ2-7; D possibly corresponds to TRBD2 (7 bases). Trimming took off 0 bases at V and 3 bases at J, with 12 bases between the two ends. CDR1 is SQVTM and CDR2 is ANQGSEA in the germline V gene. There are 14 residues in the CDR3. This CDR3 is CSVEDRGGGYEQYF. In nucleotides, the CDR3 is TGCAGCGTTGAAGATAGGGGAGGGGGCTACGAGCAGTACTTC.

This chain uses TRBV9 with TRBJ2-1; maybe TRBD1 (6 bases). V was shortened by 7 bases and J by 8 bases, with 22 bases between the two germline ends. The germline gives CDR1 SGDLS, CDR2 YYNGEE. The CDR3 consists of 15 residues. The CDR3 loop reads CASQYRDIRSYEQFF. CDR3 bases: TGTGCCAGCCAGTACAGGGACATCCGGTCCTATGAGCAGTTCTTC.

The J gene is TRBJ1-4, the V gene TRBV7-9; 11 bases fit TRBD1. V dropped 6 bases and J dropped 5; count of bases not matched to a gene: 5. Germline V gene lookup returns CDR1 SEHNR and CDR2 FQNEAQ (reference sequence). This CDR3 contains 15 residues. The CDR3 spells CASRPGQGANEKLFF. The DNA for the CDR3 is TGTGCCAGCAGACCTGGACAGGGGGCAAATGAAAAACTGTTTTTT.

This clone has only one observation. This chain links TRBV7-9 with TRBJ1-3; no clear D gene. The CDR3 covers 11 residues. V lost 10 bases and J 4 bases, leaving 8 bases between the germline ends. Per the germline V gene, CDR1 is SEHNR and CDR2 is FQNEAQ (reference sequence). The CDR3 spells CATGAGNTIYF. The CDR3 DNA reads TGTGCCACGGGCGCCGGAAACACCATATATTTT.

The V call is TRBV11-2, the J call TRBJ1-1; weak D call: TRBD1 (5 bases). The CDR3 is made up of 11 amino acids. V lost 5 bases and J 7 bases, leaving 8 bases between the germline ends. Per germline, CDR1 SGHAT and CDR2 FQNNGV. The CDR3 region has the DNA TGTGCCAGCAGCCACGGGGGTGAAGCTTTCTTT. As protein: CASSHGGEAFF. Drawing the rest from reference TRBV11-2 and TRBJ1-1, the complete variable domain is EAGVAQSPRYKIIEKRQSVAFWCNPISGHATLYWYQQILGQGPKLLIQFQNNGVVDDSQLPKDRFSAERLKGVDSTLKIQPAKLEDSAVYLCASSHGGEAFFGQGTRLTVV.

This clone was observed a handful of times. The gene calls are TRBV30 and TRBJ1-1, with D perhaps TRBD1 (6 bases). The CDR3 spans 13 residues. CDR1 GTSNPN and CDR2 SVGIG come from the germline V gene (reference sequence). Trimming removed 2 bases from V and 4 bases from J, with 11 bases in between. The DNA of the CDR3 is TGTGCCTGGAGTCTTGGACAGCCCACTGAAGCTTTCTTT. This codes for CAWSLGQPTEAFF. Together with reference TRBV30 and TRBJ1-1, the CDR3 gives the full variable domain: SQTIHQWPATLVQPVGSPLSLECTVEGTSNPNLYWYRQAAGRGLQLLFYSVGIGQISSEVPQNLSASRPQDRQFILSSKKLLLSDSGFYLCAWSLGQPTEAFFGQGTRLTVV.

This clone is a singleton in its sample. This chain connects TRBV4-3 to TRBJ1-1, with 9 bases that match TRBD1. Trimming took 1 base from V and 4 from J; bases not matched to a gene: 4. CDR3 length: 15 amino acids. CDR1 LGHNA and CDR2 YSLEER come from the germline V gene. The CDR3 loop reads CASSQGTGVGTEAFF. CDR3 DNA sequence: TGCGCCAGCAGCCAAGGGACAGGGGTGGGCACTGAAGCTTTCTTT.

This clone came up once. J is TRBJ1-1 and V is TRBV5-8; D not certain. The ends were cut back, 4 bases at V and 5 bases at J, with 12 bases in the middle. CDR1 is SGHTS, CDR2 YDEGEE, per germline. The CDR3 contains 13 residues. CDR3 sequence reads: CASSPGFGTEAFF. DNA for the CDR3: TGTGCCAGCAGCCCAGGCTTTGGGACTGAAGCTTTCTTT.

The chain is built from TRBV7-9 and TRBJ1-1; D not resolved. Looked up from germline, CDR1 is SEHNR and CDR2 is FQNEAQ (reference sequence). This CDR3 has 14 amino acids. V was clipped by 3 bases and J by 8 bases, with 16 bases between them. CDR3 bases: TGTGCCAGCAGCTTTTTTACCGACCAGACAGAAGCTTTCTTT. Amino acid sequence: CASSFFTDQTEAFF.

The chain employs TRBV7-3 and TRBJ2-3, with D perhaps TRBD2 (5 bases). Trimming removed 5 bases at V and 2 bases at J, with 17 bases between. The germline CDR1 and CDR2 sequences are SGHTA and FQGTGA. The CDR3 length is 16 residues. Here the CDR3 reads CASSPNPGLPTDTQYF. CDR3 DNA: TGTGCCAGCAGCCCAAACCCCGGACTTCCCACAGATACGCAGTATTTT.

The genes are TRBV7-9 and TRBJ2-3, with D maybe TRBD1 (6 bases). V was cut by 8 bases and J by 6 bases, with 18 bases left in between. Germline CDR1 and CDR2: SEHNR and FQNEAQ (reference sequence). The CDR3 is made up of 14 amino acids. Written as DNA, the CDR3 is TGTGCCAGCGGGGGCCCAGGGGAGTCGGATACGCAGTATTTT. Amino acids: CASGGPGESDTQYF.

V is TRBV7-9 and J is TRBJ1-1; no clear D. The CDR3 consists of 15 residues. The V and J ends lost 2 bases and 3 bases respectively, with 13 bases between them. The germline V gene encodes CDR1 SEHNR and CDR2 FQNEAQ (reference sequence). CDR3 sequence: CASSLTDGVDTEAFF. The CDR3, as DNA: TGTGCCAGCAGCTTAACAGACGGGGTGGACACTGAAGCTTTCTTT.

The table lists this clone with a count of one. The rearrangement joins TRBV7-9 to TRBJ2-5; perhaps TRBD2 as D (5 bases). V lost 5 bases, J lost 2 bases, and 12 bases lay in between. This CDR3 is 14 amino acids long. Per the germline V gene, CDR1 is SEHNR and CDR2 is FQNEAQ (reference sequence). CDR3 DNA sequence: TGTGCCAGCAGCCAACCGGAGGCACAAGAGACCCAGTACTTC. Translated, it gives CASSQPEAQETQYF.

The genes are TRBV28 and TRBJ2-4; D perhaps matches TRBD2 (5 bases). This CDR3 has 16 amino acids. V was shortened by 3 bases and J by 0 bases, with 12 bases between the two germline ends. Per the germline V gene, CDR1 is MDHEN and CDR2 is SYDVKM. CDR3 sequence: CASSFRAGLAKNIQYF. The CDR3 DNA follows: TGTGCCAGCAGTTTTCGGGCAGGACTAGCCAAAAACATTCAGTACTTC.

The V gene is TRBV4-1, the J gene TRBJ1-1, with no clear D. The CDR3 spans 13 residues. The V gene's germline CDR1 is MGHRA and CDR2 YSYEKL. V shed 1 base and J shed 7 bases, with 10 bases lying between them. CDR3 sequence (DNA): TGCGCCAGCAGCCAAGTTATTGGTTATGAAGCTTTCTTT. This sequence encodes CASSQVIGYEAFF.

V gene TRBV27 combines with J gene TRBJ1-5; D possibly corresponds to TRBD1 (6 bases). The V end was cut by 5 bases, the J end by 6 bases, with 14 bases between. This CDR3 contains 14 residues. CDR1 MNHEY and CDR2 SMNVEV come from the germline V gene (reference sequence). The CDR3 region has the DNA TGTGCCAGCAGTAAGACTTGGGGGCGTCAGCCCCAGCATTTT. This gives the protein CASSKTWGRQPQHF.

This clone was picked up one time. CDR3: CASSESASGPGELFF. The CDR3, as DNA: TGTGCCAGCAGTGAATCAGCCAGCGGGCCCGGGGAGCTGTTTTTT. V gene TRBV6-1 combines with J gene TRBJ2-2; the D gene is possibly TRBD2 (6 bases). Deletions cut 2 bases from V and 6 bases from J, with 13 bases between. Germline CDR1 and CDR2: MNHNS and SASEGT. The CDR3 is made up of 15 amino acids.

V is TRBV4-1 and J is TRBJ2-1; D is ambiguous. With 5 bases removed from V and 8 bases from J, the gap between germline ends came to 13 bases. CDR3 length: 13 amino acids. Germline V gives CDR1 MGHRA, CDR2 YSYEKL. This CDR3 is CASSVGRDDEQFF. CDR3 DNA: TGCGCCAGCAGCGTAGGACGCGACGATGAGCAGTTCTTC.

This clone was recorded only once. CDR3 residues: CASSHDSSYEQYF. The CDR3 region has the DNA TGTGCCAGCAGCCATGACTCCTCCTACGAGCAGTACTTC. The chain combines TRBV14 with TRBJ2-7; D is undetermined. The germline CDR1 and CDR2 sequences are SGHDN and FVKESK. The CDR3 length is 13 residues. Trimming cost V 3 bases and J 0 bases, with 6 bases left between them.

The chain joins TRBV11-3 to TRBJ2-1; 13 bases align to TRBD2. The CDR3 loop spans 17 amino acids. Per germline, CDR1 SGHNT and CDR2 YENEEA. J lost 5 bases, V lost 5 bases, and 9 bases had no gene match. In DNA form, the CDR3 reads TGTGCCAGCAGCGCACGGACTAGCGGGAGTACAAACAATGAGCAGTTCTTC. Its protein product is CASSARTSGSTNNEQFF.